This T cell receptor (beta chain) derives from a study of Graves' ophthalmopathy and Graves' hyperthyroidism. Study findings and constraints: In blood appeared most of the expanded thyroid clonotypes whose frequency exceeded 0.001. The model forecast ophthalmopathy progression, reaching 60% to 71% sensitivity and roughly 72% specificity.

For repertoire sequencing, the TCR beta CDR3 regions were amplified from RNA transcripts. HTBI primers served in a first-round RT-PCR, which a second-round multiplex PCR followed. TCRdb re-analysed the multiplex PCR reads in MiXCR, keeping a single row per CDR3 protein. The table lists some 410,000 distinct CDR3 sequences, around a fifth of them singletons. This clonotype occurred many times. Its antigen is as yet unknown. Ophthalmopathy not arising within 18 months of follow-up defined hyperthyroidism as stable. The authors diagnosed from clinical symptoms, serum thyroxine, TRAb, thyroid ultrasound and orbital computed tomography. Trimming pared 5 bases from V and 3 bases from J, leaving 11 bases between. CDR3 size: 14 residues.

This rearrangement joins TRBV12-3 or TRBV12-4 to TRBJ1-3; perhaps TRBD1 as D (6 bases). Sequencing was carried out using peripheral blood. This sequence was found in a woman aged 18-35 years with stable Graves' hyperthyroidism. CDR3 DNA sequence: TGTGCCAGCAGTGAGGGGGTAGATGGAAACACCATATATTTT. Translation gives CASSEGVDGNTIYF.